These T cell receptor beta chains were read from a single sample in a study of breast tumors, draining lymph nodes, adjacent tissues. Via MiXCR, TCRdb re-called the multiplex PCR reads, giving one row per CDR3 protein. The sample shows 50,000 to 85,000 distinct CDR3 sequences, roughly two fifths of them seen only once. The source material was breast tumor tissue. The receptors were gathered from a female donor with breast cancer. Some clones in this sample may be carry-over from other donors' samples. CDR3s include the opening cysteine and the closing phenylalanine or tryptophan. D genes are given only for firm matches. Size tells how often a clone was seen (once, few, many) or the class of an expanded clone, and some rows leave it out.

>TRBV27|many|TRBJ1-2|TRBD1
CASSQDRGHGYTF
TGTGCCAGCAGCCAGGACAGGGGGCATGGCTACACCTTC
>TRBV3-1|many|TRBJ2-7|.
CASTRTGGAYEQYF
TGTGCCAGCACCCGGACGGGGGGCGCTTACGAGCAGTACTTC
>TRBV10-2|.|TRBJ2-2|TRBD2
CASTVTSWNTGELFF
TGCGCCAGCACCGTGACTAGCTGGAACACCGGGGAGCTGTTTTTT
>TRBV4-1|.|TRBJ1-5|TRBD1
CASSRQGGNQPQHF
TGCGCCAGCAGTCGACAGGGTGGCAATCAGCCCCAGCATTTT
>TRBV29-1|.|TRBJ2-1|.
CSVQIYVNNEQFF
TGCAGCGTTCAAATTTATGTAAACAATGAGCAGTTCTTC
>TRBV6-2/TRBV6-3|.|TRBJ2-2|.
CASSPSETTGELFF
TGTGCCAGCAGTCCCTCAGAGACTACCGGGGAGCTGTTTTTT
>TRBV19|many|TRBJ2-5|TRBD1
CASSIGQGARMIETQSF
TGTGCCAGTAGTATAGGACAGGGGGCGAGGATGATAGAGACCCAGTCCTTC
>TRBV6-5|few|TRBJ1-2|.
CASSPTARGYGYTF
TGTGCCAGCAGTCCCACGGCCAGGGGCTATGGCTACACCTTC
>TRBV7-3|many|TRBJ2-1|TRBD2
CASSPTGGGVKFF
TGTGCCAGCAGCCCCACGGGTGGGGGGGTGAAGTTCTTC
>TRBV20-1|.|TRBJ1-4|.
CSASGGRGNNEKLFF
TGCAGTGCTAGCGGCGGGAGGGGAAATAATGAAAAACTGTTTTTT
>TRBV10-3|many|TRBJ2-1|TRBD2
CAISASSGKDNEQFF
TGTGCCATCAGTGCTTCTAGCGGAAAAGACAATGAGCAGTTCTTC
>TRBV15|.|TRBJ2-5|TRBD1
CATSSDDRGQETQYF
TGTGCCACCAGCAGCGATGACAGGGGTCAAGAGACCCAGTACTTC
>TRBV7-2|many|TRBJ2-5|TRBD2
CASSLFGRAGAGETQYF
TGTGCCAGCAGCTTATTCGGCAGAGCGGGGGCGGGTGAGACCCAGTACTTC
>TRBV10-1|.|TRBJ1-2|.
CASHYRIWYGYTF
TGCGCCAGCCATTACAGGATCTGGTACGGCTACACCTTC
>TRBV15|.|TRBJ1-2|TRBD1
CATSRPRTGGIYSHTF
TGTGCCACCAGCAGACCTCGGACAGGGGGCATCTATAGCCACACCTTC
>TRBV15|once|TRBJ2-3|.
CATSRDRGWGADTQYF
TGTGCCACCAGCAGAGATAGGGGATGGGGGGCAGATACGCAGTATTTT
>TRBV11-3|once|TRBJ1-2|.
CASSSARGSTF
TGTGCCAGCAGCTCCGCCCGAGGCTCCACCTTC
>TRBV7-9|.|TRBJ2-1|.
CASSLQGVGYNEQSF
TGTGCCAGCAGCCTACAGGGAGTGGGTTATAATGAGCAGTCCTTC
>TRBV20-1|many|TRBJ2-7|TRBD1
CSAPRTGPSYEQYF
TGCAGTGCTCCCCGGACAGGGCCCTCCTACGAGCAGTACTTC
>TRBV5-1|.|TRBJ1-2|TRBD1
CASSHGQGAGSHGYIF
TGCGCCAGCAGCCACGGACAGGGGGCGGGCTCGCACGGCTACATCTTC
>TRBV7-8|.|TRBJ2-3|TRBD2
CASNPGGGTSGTDTQYF
TGTGCCAGCAACCCCGGGGGAGGGACTAGCGGCACAGATACGCAGTATTTT
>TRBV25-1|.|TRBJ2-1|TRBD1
CASSLYASGQGRNERFF
TGTGCCAGCAGTTTGTACGCGTCGGGACAGGGGAGAAATGAGCGGTTCTTC
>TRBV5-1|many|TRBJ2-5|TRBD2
CASSLAPSGGGETQYF
TGCGCCAGCAGCTTGGCCCCTAGCGGGGGAGGGGAGACCCAGTACTTC
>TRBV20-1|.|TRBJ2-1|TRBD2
CSAPGLARTYNEQFF
TGCAGTGCCCCTGGACTAGCGCGGACCTACAATGAGCAGTTCTTC
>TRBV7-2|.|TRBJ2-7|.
CASSLRASSYEQYF
TGTGCCAGCAGCTTGAGGGCCAGCTCCTACGAGCAGTACTTC